The 22 T cell receptor beta chains presented below share a single source sample, sequenced in a study of blood T cell repertoires in COVID-19. Profiling relied on immunoSEQ multiplex PCR, and the TCRdb table lists in-frame clones only, not all of them. The repertoire consists of some 290,000 clones, with roughly 90% occurring once and the leading ten covering approximately 2.4%. The source material was PBMCs or T cells enriched from blood (not recorded which). Receptors originate from a woman between 35 and 50 years old with acute COVID-19.

The table lists this clone with a count of one. In DNA form, the CDR3 reads TGTGCCAGCAGCCCATACGGACAGGGGAAGGATGGCTACACCTTC. This sequence encodes CASSPYGQGKDGYTF. The rearrangement uses TRBV3-1 (or the pseudogene TRBV3-2) and TRBJ1-2, with 9 bases that match TRBD1. CDR1 is LGHDT and CDR2 is YNNKEL in the germline V gene (reference sequence). V was pared by 4 bases and J by 6 bases, with 9 bases of the junction left unmatched. This CDR3 is built from 15 residues.

As for this clone: No DNA is shown, since the ends of the CDR3 on it are uncertain; the CDR3 is the one TCRdb lists. The chain has TRBV24-1 and TRBJ1-2; no DNA check was done on the table's D call, TRBD1. Germline CDR1 is KGHDR and CDR2 is SFDVKD. A total of 12 residues make up the CDR3, ends included. The CDR3 loop reads CATSVPGYGYTF.

V and J are TRBV3-1 (or the pseudogene TRBV3-2) and TRBJ1-4; 8 nucleotides agree with TRBD1. V shed 3 bases, J shed 6 bases, and the junction held 6 bases outside the gene matches. Germline V lookup: CDR1 LGHDT, CDR2 YNNKEL (reference sequence). The CDR3 covers 15 residues. The CDR3 here is CASSQPGTGYEKLFF. The CDR3 DNA reads TGTGCCAGCAGCCAGCCCGGGACAGGATATGAAAAACTGTTTTTT.

The J gene is TRBJ2-7, the V gene TRBV2; D gene unclear. Deletions cut 6 bases from V and 3 bases from J, with 6 bases between. There are 11 residues in the CDR3. Germline V gene sequence: CDR1 SNHLY, CDR2 FYNNEI. As DNA, the CDR3 is TGTGCCAGCAGCCCCAACTACGAGCAGTACTTC. This encodes CASSPNYEQYF. The whole variable domain, remainder taken from reference TRBV2 and TRBJ2-7, is EPEVTQTPSHQVTQMGQEVILRCVPISNHLYFYWYRQILGQKVEFLVSFYNNEISEKSEIFDDQFSVERPDGSNFTLKIRSTKLEDSAMYFCASSPNYEQYFGPGTRLTVT.

The rearrangement joins TRBV11-2 to TRBJ1-5, with TRBD1 identical over 12 bases. Germline V gene data show CDR1 as SGHAT and CDR2 as FQNNGV. This CDR3 contains 15 residues. The junction had 6 bases not matched to a gene; V was cut back by 5 bases and J by 7 bases. The CDR3 region is CASSAGTGGRQPQHF. The CDR3 coding sequence is TGTGCCAGCAGCGCCGGGACAGGGGGCCGACAGCCCCAGCATTTT.

The V and J genes are TRBV21-1 and TRBJ2-3; TRBD2, the table's D call, was not compared with the DNA. TRBV21-1 is a pseudogene. The CDR3 extends over 14 amino acids. The CDR3 bases are TGTGCCAGCAGCCCACCGGGGGGCCCAGATACGCAGTATTTT. As protein: CASSPPGGPDTQYF.

The chain has TRBV9 and TRBJ1-6; the D gene is possibly TRBD1 (5 bases). V was shortened by 0 bases and J by 6 bases, with 7 bases between the two germline ends. This CDR3 has 14 amino acids. In germline, CDR1 is SGDLS, CDR2 YYNGEE. The CDR3 here is CASSVAQANSPLHF. As DNA, the CDR3 is TGTGCCAGCAGCGTAGCACAGGCTAATTCACCCCTCCACTTT.

The chain couples TRBV4-1 to TRBJ1-6; D is perhaps TRBD1 (6 bases). The CDR3 runs 15 residues. Germline CDR1 and CDR2: MGHRA and YSYEKL. The V end was cut by 3 bases, the J end by 7 bases, with 13 bases between. CDR3: CASSHQGQINSPLHF. The DNA of the CDR3 is TGCGCCAGCAGCCACCAGGGACAAATCAATTCACCCCTCCACTTT.

J is TRBJ1-3 and V is TRBV6-5; TRBD1 agrees at 11 bases. The CDR3 covers 13 residues. Looked up from germline, CDR1 is MNHEY and CDR2 is SVGAGI. V shed 7 bases and J 8 bases; nucleotides not matched to a gene: 4. CDR3 loop: CASTGTGGHTIYF. Written as DNA, the CDR3 is TGTGCCAGCACCGGGACAGGGGGACACACCATATATTTT.

V gene TRBV11-2 combines with J gene TRBJ2-1; a weak D match, TRBD1 (6 bases). CDR3 length: 17 residues. The ends were cut back, 1 base at V and 1 base at J, with 14 bases in the middle. Germline values: CDR1 SGHAT, CDR2 FQNNGV. Here the CDR3 reads CASSLVGHRASYNEQFF. The DNA for the CDR3 is TGTGCCAGCAGCTTAGTAGGGCACAGGGCTTCCTACAATGAGCAGTTCTTC.

This clone was recorded many times. The chain is built from TRBV12-3 or TRBV12-4 and TRBJ1-5; D gene ambiguous. This CDR3 has 11 amino acids. Trimming pared 3 bases from V and 6 bases from J, leaving 3 bases between. The CDR3 reads CASSLSQPQHF. The CDR3 DNA reads as TGTGCCAGCAGTTTGAGTCAGCCCCAGCATTTT.

V usage is TRBV5-1 and J usage is TRBJ1-6, with D perhaps matching TRBD1 (5 bases). The germline V gene has CDR1 SGHRS and CDR2 YFSETQ. The CDR3 consists of 15 residues. V lost 4 bases, J lost 2 bases, and 10 bases lay in between. CDR3 loop: CASSGGETYNSPLHF. The CDR3, as DNA: TGCGCCAGCAGCGGAGGGGAGACCTATAATTCACCCCTCCACTTT. Variable domain in full (rest from reference TRBV5-1 and TRBJ1-6): KAGVTQTPRYLIKTRGQQVTLSCSPISGHRSVSWYQQTPGQGLQFLFEYFSETQRNKGNFPGRFSGRQFSNSRSEMNVSTLELGDSALYLCASSGGETYNSPLHFGNGTRLTVT.

The rearrangement links TRBV28 to TRBJ1-2; possibly TRBD1 for D (6 bases). The V gene lost 5 bases and the J gene lost 4 bases, with 23 bases spanning the gap. CDR3 length: 17 residues. CDR1 MDHEN and CDR2 SYDVKM come from the germline V gene. As DNA, the CDR3 is TGTGCCAGCAGTCGGCGAAAAAGGGCCCAGGGGAGCTATGGCTACACCTTC. Translating gives CASSRRKRAQGSYGYTF.

V gene TRBV6-5 combines with J gene TRBJ1-5; D may be TRBD1 (6 bases). Trimming took 6 bases from V and 8 from J, leaving 14 bases between them. This CDR3 spans 13 amino acids. Germline V gene lookup returns CDR1 MNHEY and CDR2 SVGAGI. CDR3 region: CASSRDTSEPQHF. In nucleotides, the CDR3 is TGTGCCAGCAGCCGGGACACCTCCGAGCCCCAGCATTTT.

About this clone: The sample has other DNA sequences that encode this CDR3 too. The V gene is TRBV19, the J gene TRBJ2-2; tentative D call: TRBD1 (6 bases). Germline V gene sequence: CDR1 LNHDA, CDR2 SQIVND (reference sequence). The CDR3 totals 15 residues. V was shortened by 6 bases and J by 5 bases, with 16 bases between the two germline ends. The DNA for the CDR3 is TGTGCCAGTAGCTCCGCAGGGGCGAGGACCGGGGAGCTGTTTTTT. It yields the protein CASSSAGARTGELFF.

The sample holds one count of this clone. A read error may produce the germline difference seen at one junction end. The chain recombines TRBV3-1 (or the pseudogene TRBV3-2) with TRBJ2-1; a possible D gene is TRBD2 (5 bases). Germline V gene data show CDR1 as LGHDT and CDR2 as YNNKEL (reference sequence). This CDR3 region has 14 residues. The CDR3 protein is CASGQDLRDNEQFF. In nucleotides, the CDR3 is TGTGCCAGCGGCCAAGACCTGCGGGACAATGAGCAGTTCTTC.

There are a few counts of this clone. The V and J genes are TRBV3-1 (or the pseudogene TRBV3-2) and TRBJ2-3, with D perhaps TRBD2 (6 bases). V was shortened by 1 base and J by 1 base, with 12 bases between the two germline ends. Germline CDR1 LGHDT, CDR2 YNNKEL (reference sequence). The CDR3 runs 16 residues. The CDR3 is CASSQVPWGGTDTQYF. Written as DNA, the CDR3 is TGTGCCAGCAGCCAAGTCCCTTGGGGGGGCACAGATACGCAGTATTTT.

J is TRBJ1-5 and V is TRBV6-5; unclear D gene. CDR1 MNHEY and CDR2 SVGAGI come from the germline V gene. The CDR3 consists of 12 residues. The V end was cut by 5 bases, the J end by 12 bases, with 14 bases between. DNA of the CDR3: TGTGCCAGCAGTCCCCGCGGGGTGGGCCAGCATTTT. This gives the protein CASSPRGVGQHF.

The chain is built from TRBV10-3 and TRBJ2-7, with 8 positions matching TRBD1. Trimming at V came to 2 bases and at J to 7 bases, leaving 7 bases not matched to a gene. The CDR3 is 14 residues long. The germline gives CDR1 ENHRY, CDR2 SYGVKD. The CDR3 here is CAISELQGAREQYF. CDR3 DNA: TGTGCCATCAGTGAGCTCCAGGGGGCTAGGGAGCAGTACTTC.

The V gene is TRBV30, the J gene TRBJ1-4, with D possibly matching TRBD1 (5 bases). Trimming stripped 3 bases from V and 3 bases from J, with 5 bases between. The germline V gene has CDR1 GTSNPN and CDR2 SVGIG (reference sequence). CDR3 length: 12 amino acids. CDR3 DNA sequence: TGTGCCTGGAGAGGGGCTAATGAAAAACTGTTTTTT. The encoded protein is CAWRGANEKLFF.

The chain is built from TRBV4-2 and TRBJ1-1, with 10 bases matching TRBD1. V dropped 1 base and J dropped 4; count of bases not matched to a gene: 9. Germline assignment: CDR1 LGHNA and CDR2 YNFKEQ. The CDR3 covers 17 residues. CDR3 residues: CASSQARTGGISTEAFF. The CDR3, as DNA: TGTGCCAGCAGCCAAGCCCGGACAGGGGGAATTAGCACTGAAGCTTTCTTT.

The chain links TRBV27 to TRBJ1-2, with 9 bases identical to TRBD1. The CDR3 loop spans 14 amino acids. Germline values: CDR1 MNHEY, CDR2 SMNVEV (reference sequence). With 3 bases clipped from V and 8 bases from J, the junction kept 7 bases outside the gene matches. CDR3 sequence (DNA): TGTGCCAGCAGTTTTGGGGACAGGGACGCGGGCTACACCTTC. It is translated as CASSFGDRDAGYTF.